Presented here are 9 T cell receptor beta chains from one specimen sequenced in a study of blood T cell repertoires in COVID-19. Data came from immunoSEQ multiplex PCR; TCRdb stores just in-frame clones and leaves some out. Among approximately 36,000 clones, over 75% were seen once, and the ten largest hold around two fifths. The sample comprised peripheral blood. These receptors originate from a human donor in a cohort sampled during active or convalescent COVID-19. The donor label of this sample is uncertain.

This sequence joins TRBV7-3 and TRBJ2-1, with D perhaps matching TRBD1 (5 bases). Germline CDR1 and CDR2: SGHTA and FQGTGA. The CDR3 length is 15 residues. The V gene lost 2 bases and the J gene lost 0 bases, with 8 bases spanning the gap. CDR3 residues: CASSLSGNSYNEQFF. CDR3 in DNA: TGTGCCAGCAGCTTATCAGGGAACTCCTACAATGAGCAGTTCTTC.

In its sample, this clone was seen once. This chain joins TRBV19 and TRBJ1-5; perhaps TRBD1 as D (6 bases). Germline values: CDR1 LNHDA, CDR2 SQIVND (reference sequence). The CDR3 consists of 15 residues. The V end lost 3 bases, the J end lost 7 bases, and 16 bases lay between the germline ends. In DNA, the CDR3 is TGTGCCAGTAGTATCCCCCCCAGGGGTGGACAGCCCCAGCATTTT. Protein sequence: CASSIPPRGGQPQHF.

The chain couples TRBV21-1 to TRBJ1-4; the DNA was not used to check the table's D call, TRBD1. TRBV21-1 is recorded as a pseudogene. The CDR3 spans 14 residues. CDR3 sequence reads: CASKKGTLSEKLFF. CDR3 coding DNA: TGTGCCAGCAAAAAGGGGACACTCTCTGAAAAACTGTTTTTT.

V usage is TRBV19 and J usage is TRBJ2-2; D remains unclear. The CDR3 contains 13 residues. Looked up from germline, CDR1 is LNHDA and CDR2 is SQIVND (reference sequence). V was clipped by 9 bases and J by 3 bases, with 11 bases between them. CDR3 in amino acids: CASCGLDTGELFF. CDR3 in DNA: TGTGCCAGCTGCGGCCTCGACACCGGGGAGCTGTTTTTT.

This chain links TRBV27 with TRBJ2-7; the match to TRBD2 covers 13 bases. Unmatched junction bases numbered 3, after V lost 6 bases and J lost 4 bases. In germline, CDR1 is MNHEY, CDR2 SMNVEV (reference sequence). This CDR3 contains 14 residues. CDR3 in amino acids: CASRPTSGRYEQYF. CDR3 nucleotide sequence: TGTGCCAGCAGACCGACTAGCGGGAGGTACGAGCAGTACTTC.

This clone was seen a handful of times. The V and J genes are TRBV6-1 and TRBJ1-1; D unresolved. Per germline, CDR1 MNHNS and CDR2 SASEGT. The CDR3 is 12 residues long. V was pared by 2 bases and J by 3 bases, with 4 bases between. CDR3 sequence: CASSEHYTEAFF. The CDR3 DNA is TGTGCCAGCAGTGAACACTACACTGAAGCTTTCTTT.

This clone was detected once. The gene calls are TRBV7-2 and TRBJ2-1; no definite D call. The CDR3 contains 12 residues. The germline V and J ends were trimmed by 3 bases and 13 bases, with 13 bases remaining between them. The germline gives CDR1 SGHTA, CDR2 FQGNSA. The CDR3 region has the DNA TGTGCCAGCAGCTTCGACTGGCCCCCTCAGTTCTTC. As protein: CASSFDWPPQFF.

This clone was seen more than once but under ten times. The chain is built from TRBV24-1 and TRBJ1-5; D is uncertain. Germline assignment: CDR1 KGHDR and CDR2 SFDVKD. This CDR3 spans 15 amino acids. V was clipped by 5 bases and J by 0 bases, with 10 bases between them. The CDR3 region has the DNA TGTGCCACCAGTGCGGGGTTCGGTAGCAATCAGCCCCAGCATTTT. It is translated as CATSAGFGSNQPQHF.

The table lists this clone with a few counts. The genes are TRBV5-4 and TRBJ2-7, with TRBD2 matching 15 bases. The ends lost 10 bases at V and 7 bases at J; junction bases unmatched: 9. Germline assignment: CDR1 SGHNT and CDR2 YYREEE (reference sequence). The CDR3 is 14 amino acids. In DNA, the CDR3 is TGTGCCTGGGGACTAGCGGGAGGACTAGGGGAGCAGTACTTC. This gives the protein CAWGLAGGLGEQYF. Full variable domain (rest looked up from reference TRBV5-4 and TRBJ2-7): ETGVTQSPTHLIKTRGQQVTLRCSSQSGHNTVSWYQQALGQGPQFIFQYYREEENGRGNFPPRFSGLQFPNYSSELNVNALELDDSALYLCAWGLAGGLGEQYFGPGTRLTVT.